This TCR beta chain was sequenced in a study of cytomegalovirus exposure and HLA in healthy donors. Findings of the study overall: An observed cluster of highly shared sequence variants was recorded as a likely sequencing artifact. Reports described diagnosis of cytomegalovirus status by the classifier as highly specific and sensitive. TCR beta sequences reportedly predicted most subjects' HLA-A and HLA-B alleles accurately. Fewer N-insertions than the roughly 670-donor mean were reportedly shown by an Asian-associated ancestry cluster in a later analysis.

As concerns this clone: Its antigen is unidentified.

The PCR contained 60 Vbeta and 13 Jbeta primers. Clones were read by immunoSEQ multiplex PCR, and TCRdb kept only the in-frame ones, dropping some. The sample includes 150,000 to 200,000 clones, 65% to 85% of them seen just once. This CDR3 has 16 residues. Between the trimmed V and J ends, which lost 0 bases and 8 bases, there was a span of 14 bases. CDR1 is MNHEY and CDR2 is SVGAGI in the germline V gene. Sequencing was done on a sample of PBMCs. This sequence was found in a woman in her 30s in good health and CMV-seropositive. The V gene is TRBV6-5, the J gene TRBJ1-6; tentatively, D is TRBD1 (6 bases). CDR3 coding DNA: TGTGCCAGCAGTTACTCGCCGGGCAGGGGAGATTCACCCCTCCACTTT. It is translated as CASSYSPGRGDSPLHF.